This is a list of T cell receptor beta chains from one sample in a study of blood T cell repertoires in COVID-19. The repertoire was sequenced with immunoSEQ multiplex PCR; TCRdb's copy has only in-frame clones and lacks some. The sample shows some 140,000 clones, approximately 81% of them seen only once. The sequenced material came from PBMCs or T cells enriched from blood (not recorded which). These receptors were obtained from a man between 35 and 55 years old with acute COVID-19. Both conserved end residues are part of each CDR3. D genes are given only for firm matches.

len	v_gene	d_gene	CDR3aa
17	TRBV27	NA	CASRVTDDPGMNTEAFF
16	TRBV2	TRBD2	CASSGLAGGSQDTQYF
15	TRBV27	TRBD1	CASRRQGRVSREQYF
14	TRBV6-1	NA	CASSEGASGNTIYF
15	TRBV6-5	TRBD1	CASSYPRQGTQPQHF
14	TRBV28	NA	CASSPSADKGTQYF
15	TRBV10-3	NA	CAISESIGGHNEQFF
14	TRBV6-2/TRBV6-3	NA	CASSIGSEVGTQYF
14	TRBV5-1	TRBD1	CASSRDRGGTEAFF
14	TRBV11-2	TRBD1	CASSEGQGTYEQYF
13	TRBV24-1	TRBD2	CATSSGRANEQFF
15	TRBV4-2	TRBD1	CASSQEKGASETQYF
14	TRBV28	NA	CASSRTGEFEELFF
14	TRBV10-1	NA	CASSEGRGTTEAFF
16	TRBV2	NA	CASSEQGWGMNTEAFF
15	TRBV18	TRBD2	CASSPSGTSGETQYF
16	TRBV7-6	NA	CASSLLEGSYPHGYTF
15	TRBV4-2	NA	CASSQGLSSGNTIYF
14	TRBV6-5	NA	CASSTAGVNYGYTF
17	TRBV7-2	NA	CASSLTPPDSLYQPQHF
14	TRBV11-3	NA	CASSLGGATDTQYF
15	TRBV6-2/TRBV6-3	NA	CASSFDRIRTDTQYF
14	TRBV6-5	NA	CASLRAGSNYGYTF
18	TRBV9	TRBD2	CASSVGLTSGGAGETQYF
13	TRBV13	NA	CASSLLGSDTQYF
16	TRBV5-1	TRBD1	CASSLVPGTGAQPQHF
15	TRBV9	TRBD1	CASSVTGVGGNTIYF
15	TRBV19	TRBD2	CASSILAGSENEQFF
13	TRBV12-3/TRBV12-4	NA	CASSTTRGTEAFF
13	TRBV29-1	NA	CSVEQGGSTEAFF
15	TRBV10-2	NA	CASSKGRQGTYEQYF
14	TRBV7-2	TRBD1	CASSQGAANYGYTF